The 8 T cell receptor beta chains in this list originate from one sample, sequenced in a study of T cell changes during pregnancy in multiple sclerosis. Some clones are missing from TCRdb's copy, which holds only in-frame ones; the method was immunoSEQ multiplex PCR. The data hold 36,000 or so clones, with around 94% observed a single time. The sequenced sample was PBMCs (not recorded whether the cells were cultured). The receptors stem from a female donor with multiple sclerosis, enrolled in a pregnancy study.

The chain joins TRBV7-9 to TRBJ2-2; the D gene is possibly TRBD2 (6 bases). CDR1 SEHNR and CDR2 FQNEAQ come from the germline V gene (reference sequence). The V and J ends lost 3 bases and 4 bases respectively, with 12 bases between them. There are 15 residues in the CDR3. Written as DNA, the CDR3 is TGTGCCAGCAGCTTCCGACTAGACCCCACCGGGGAGCTGTTTTTT. Translation: CASSFRLDPTGELFF. The whole variable domain, remainder taken from reference TRBV7-9 and TRBJ2-2, is DTGVSQNPRHKITKRGQNVTFRCDPISEHNRLYWYRQTLGQGPEFLTYFQNEAQLEKSRLLSDRFSAERPKGSFSTLEIQRTEQGDSAMYLCASSFRLDPTGELFFGEGSRLTVL.

The chain is built from TRBV7-3 and TRBJ2-5; 11 positions match TRBD2. Trimming removed 5 bases from V and 5 bases from J; junction bases left unmatched: 7. This CDR3 spans 15 amino acids. Germline CDR1 is SGHTA and CDR2 is FQGTGA. Here the CDR3 reads CASSQSSGRTETQYF. The CDR3 DNA follows: TGTGCCAGCAGCCAATCTAGCGGGAGGACGGAGACCCAGTACTTC. The full variable domain, in which reference TRBV7-3 and TRBJ2-5 provide the parts outside the CDR3, is GAGVSQTPSNKVTEKGKYVELRCDPISGHTALYWYRQSLGQGPEFLIYFQGTGAADDSGLPNDRFFAVRPEGSVSTLKIQRTERGDSAVYLCASSQSSGRTETQYFGPGTRLLVL.

The gene calls are TRBV6-6 and TRBJ1-2, with TRBD1 as a possible D gene (5 bases). V gave up 0 bases and J gave up 6 bases, with 14 bases separating them. CDR3 size: 15 residues. Germline CDR1 reads MNHNY; CDR2 reads SVGAGI (reference sequence). As DNA, the CDR3 is TGTGCCAGCAGTTACTCACCAGGGCAGGGCCATGGCTACACCTTC. It encodes CASSYSPGQGHGYTF.

This chain links TRBV6-5 with TRBJ2-2; 7 nucleotides align to TRBD1. Germline lookup yields CDR1 MNHEY and CDR2 SVGAGI. This CDR3 has 16 amino acids. J gave up 3 bases and V 4 bases, and 8 bases lay outside the gene matches. CDR3 nucleotides: TGTGCCAGCAGTTCCACCGGGACAGTATACACCGGGGAGCTGTTTTTT. Residues: CASSSTGTVYTGELFF.

The chain carries TRBV27 and TRBJ2-1, with 13 bases lining up with TRBD2. CDR3 size: 16 residues. In germline, CDR1 is MNHEY, CDR2 SMNVEV (reference sequence). The V gene end was trimmed by 3 bases and the J gene end by 9 bases; junction bases not matched to a gene: 8. The CDR3 protein is CASSFLLAGGPVEQFF. Here the CDR3 DNA reads TGTGCCAGCAGTTTCCTACTAGCGGGAGGGCCAGTTGAGCAGTTCTTC.

This clone has more than one count but fewer than ten. This chain joins TRBV9 and TRBJ2-3, with D unclear. Trimming pared 0 bases from V and 0 bases from J, leaving 8 bases between. This CDR3 comprises 15 residues. Germline V gene sequence: CDR1 SGDLS, CDR2 YYNGEE. CDR3 DNA: TGTGCCAGCAGCGTAGCTCCCGGGAGCACAGATACGCAGTATTTT. It yields the protein CASSVAPGSTDTQYF.

This clone rates as medium-sized (0.01 to 0.1%). The rearrangement links TRBV4-1 to TRBJ1-2; D not resolved. In germline, CDR1 is MGHRA, CDR2 YSYEKL. This CDR3 is 12 amino acids long. Trimming shortened V by 8 bases and J by 1 base, and 8 bases separated the two germline ends. CDR3 protein: CASSPGNYGYTF. CDR3 sequence (DNA): TGCGCCAGCTCCCCGGGTAACTATGGCTACACCTTC.

The rearrangement joins TRBV10-2 to TRBJ1-5, with D uncertain. The CDR3 is 12 residues long. The germline V and J ends were trimmed by 2 bases and 1 base, with 0 bases remaining between them. The germline V gene has CDR1 WSHSY and CDR2 SAAADI. The CDR3 DNA is TGCGCCAGCAGTGAGAGCAATCAGCCCCAGCATTTT. This codes for CASSESNQPQHF.